The 10 T cell receptor beta chains reported below all come from one sample, sequenced in a study of T cells in Graves' hyperthyroidism and ophthalmopathy. Amplified regions were TCR beta CDR3 sequences from RNA transcripts. With the HTBI primer set, the TCR CDR3 went through a first round of RT-PCR. TCRdb passed the multiplex PCR reads through MiXCR, listing each CDR3 protein once. The sample includes about 590,000 distinct CDR3 sequences, 15% to 17% seen only once; the top ten take under 7.5%. Input material: blood. Receptors were obtained from a woman in her 30s with Graves' hyperthyroidism.

This clonotype has only one observation. The rearrangement links TRBV7-6 to TRBJ2-2; the D is unclear. V was pared by 4 bases and J by 6 bases, with 12 bases between. Per germline, CDR1 SGHVS and CDR2 FNYEAQ. This CDR3 has 14 residues. The CDR3 DNA follows: TGTGCCAGCAGCTCCCCGTCCGGGCCCGGGGAGCTGTTTTTT. Amino acids: CASSSPSGPGELFF.

This clonotype appeared many times. The rearrangement links TRBV7-6 to TRBJ2-3; TRBD2 aligns across 10 bases. Germline loops: CDR1 SGHVS, CDR2 FNYEAQ. With 8 bases clipped from V and 1 base from J, the junction kept 6 bases outside the gene matches. This CDR3 has 15 residues. The CDR3 DNA is TGTGCCAGCGGCCCCAGCGGGAGGGGCACAGATACGCAGTATTTT. This sequence encodes CASGPSGRGTDTQYF.

This clonotype was recorded a few times. The chain combines TRBV5-1 with TRBJ1-1; 10 bases line up with TRBD1. The CDR3 has 14 residues. The germline V gene encodes CDR1 SGHRS and CDR2 YFSETQ. V trimming: 4 bases; J trimming: 5 bases; junction bases outside the gene matches: 5. CDR3 in DNA: TGCGCCAGCAGCAAAGGGACAGGGGAGACTGAAGCTTTCTTT. Protein product: CASSKGTGETEAFF. Drawing the rest from reference TRBV5-1 and TRBJ1-1, the complete variable domain is KAGVTQTPRYLIKTRGQQVTLSCSPISGHRSVSWYQQTPGQGLQFLFEYFSETQRNKGNFPGRFSGRQFSNSRSEMNVSTLELGDSALYLCASSKGTGETEAFFGQGTRLTVV.

The rearrangement links TRBV5-1 to TRBJ1-4, with no clear D. This CDR3 has 14 amino acids. Trimming left V 0 bases short and J 5 bases short, with 8 bases between. Per germline, CDR1 SGHRS and CDR2 YFSETQ. The CDR3 DNA follows: TGCGCCAGCAGCTTGGCGGTATCGAATGAAAAACTGTTTTTT. Its protein is CASSLAVSNEKLFF.

With regard to this clonotype: In this CDR3 the conserved last residue, phenylalanine or tryptophan, is missing, so a read error is likely. The chain has TRBV6-2 or TRBV6-3 and TRBJ2-7, with 11 bases that match TRBD1. Unmatched junction bases numbered 8, after V lost 8 bases and J lost 2 bases. Germline CDR1 MNHEY, CDR2 SVGEGT. The length of the CDR3 is 15 residues. For the CDR3, the DNA is TGTGCCAGCGAATCCTCGGGACAGGGGGCCTACGAGCAGTACCTC. This gives the protein CASESSGQGAYEQYL.

Ten or more counts support this clonotype. The gene calls are TRBV30 and TRBJ2-1; maybe TRBD2 (6 bases). The ends were cut back, 5 bases at V and 4 bases at J, with 15 bases in the middle. The CDR3 contains 14 residues. The germline V gene has CDR1 GTSNPN and CDR2 SVGIG (reference sequence). CDR3: CAWGLGGSYNEQFF. Written as DNA, the CDR3 is TGTGCCTGGGGCCTCGGAGGGTCTTACAATGAGCAGTTCTTC.

Note on this clonotype: A much larger clone lies a single base off, so this may be a read error. The chain joins TRBV28 to TRBJ1-1; D is perhaps TRBD1 (6 bases). Per the germline V gene, CDR1 is MDHEN and CDR2 is SYDVKM. Trimming cost V 11 bases and J 1 base, with 14 bases left between them. The CDR3 consists of 13 residues. CDR3 coding DNA: TGTGCCGGAAAGGGGGGCTGGAACACTGAAGCTTTCTTT. It specifies CAGKGGWNTEAFF.

The CDR3 nucleotides read TGTGCCAGCAGTTGGGGGACTAGCGGGAGAGGTGAGCAGTACTTC. Its protein is CASSWGTSGRGEQYF. The gene calls are TRBV12-3 or TRBV12-4 and TRBJ2-7; 14 bases agree with TRBD2. This CDR3 is 15 amino acids long. V lost 4 bases to trimming and J lost 7 bases; unmatched junction nucleotides: 6.

The V call is TRBV5-4, the J call TRBJ2-7, with TRBD1 matching 8 bases. The DNA end lines up better with TRBJ2-1; the J call may be wrong. This CDR3 contains 15 residues. Germline V gene lookup returns CDR1 SGHNT and CDR2 YYREEE (reference sequence). This CDR3 is CASSLDGQGPYEQFF. In nucleotides, the CDR3 is TGTGCCAGCAGCTTGGATGGACAGGGTCCCTACGAGCAGTTCTTC.

The chain is built from TRBV2 and TRBJ2-7; the D gene is possibly TRBD2 (6 bases). Per germline, CDR1 SNHLY and CDR2 FYNNEI. The CDR3 runs to 12 residues. Trimming took 8 bases from V and 3 from J, leaving 11 bases between them. As DNA, the CDR3 is TGTGCCAGCTTCGGGGACTTCTACGAGCAGTACTTC. This encodes CASFGDFYEQYF. Combining the CDR3 with reference TRBV2 and TRBJ2-7 gives the whole variable domain EPEVTQTPSHQVTQMGQEVILRCVPISNHLYFYWYRQILGQKVEFLVSFYNNEISEKSEIFDDQFSVERPDGSNFTLKIRSTKLEDSAMYFCASFGDFYEQYFGPGTRLTVT.